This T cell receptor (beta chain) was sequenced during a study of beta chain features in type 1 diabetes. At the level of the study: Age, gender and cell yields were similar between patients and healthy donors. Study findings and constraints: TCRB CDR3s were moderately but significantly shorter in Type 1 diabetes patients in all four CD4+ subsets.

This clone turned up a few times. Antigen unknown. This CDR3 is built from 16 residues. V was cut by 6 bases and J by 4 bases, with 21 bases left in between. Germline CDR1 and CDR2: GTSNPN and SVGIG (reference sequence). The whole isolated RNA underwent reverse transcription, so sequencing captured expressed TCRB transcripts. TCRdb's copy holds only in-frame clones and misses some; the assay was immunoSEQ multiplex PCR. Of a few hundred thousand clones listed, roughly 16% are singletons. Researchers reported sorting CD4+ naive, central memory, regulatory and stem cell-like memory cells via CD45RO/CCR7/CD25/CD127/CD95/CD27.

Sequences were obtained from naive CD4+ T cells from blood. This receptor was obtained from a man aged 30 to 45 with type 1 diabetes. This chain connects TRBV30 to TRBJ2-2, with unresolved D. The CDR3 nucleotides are TGTGCCTGCACGTTTGCGGTACGGGCGGTCACCGGGGAGCTGTTTTTT. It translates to CACTFAVRAVTGELFF. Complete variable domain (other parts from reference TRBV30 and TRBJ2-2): SQTIHQWPATLVQPVGSPLSLECTVEGTSNPNLYWYRQAAGRGLQLLFYSVGIGQISSEVPQNLSASRPQDRQFILSSKKLLLSDSGFYLCACTFAVRAVTGELFFGEGSRLTVL.